This T cell receptor (beta chain) was recovered during a study of cytomegalovirus exposure and HLA in healthy donors. Findings and caveats of the study: Specific recognition of CMV antigens was confirmed in vitro for a few chains (all CMV-associated).

This table comes from immunoSEQ multiplex PCR, and its TCRdb copy is limited to in-frame clones, with some not included. This sample has approximately 160,000 clones, with around nine tenths found just once. Trimming cost V 3 bases and J 3 bases, with 17 bases left between them. CDR3 length: 16 amino acids. Looked up from germline, CDR1 is SGHDT and CDR2 is YYEEEE. With regard to this clone: Its antigen is unknown.

The chain is built from TRBV5-6 and TRBJ2-3; D might be TRBD2 (5 bases). This clonotype was sampled from a young woman in good health and CMV-seronegative. Sequenced material: PBMCs. Here the CDR3 DNA reads TGTGCCAGCAGCTACCAAAGAGCGGAGTCTACAGATACGCAGTATTTT. Protein: CASSYQRAESTDTQYF.